This T cell receptor (beta chain) was identified in a study of Graves' ophthalmopathy and Graves' hyperthyroidism. Study background: Stable hyperthyroidism referred to disease that showed no ophthalmopathy within 18 months of follow-up.

Patients were diagnosed from clinical symptoms, serum thyroxine, TRAb, thyroid ultrasound and orbital computed tomography. Study-wide results and limits: Blood contained most expanded thyroid clonotypes exceeding 0.001 frequency.

The table lists this clonotype with many counts. Its specificity is not known. CDR1 is DFQATT, CDR2 SNEGSKA, per germline (reference sequence). The CDR3 runs 14 residues. Trimming removed 4 bases from V and 2 bases from J; junction bases left unmatched: 8. Beta-chain TCR CDR3 regions were amplified from RNA transcripts. HTBI primers were used in a first-round RT-PCR, which preceded a second-round multiplex PCR. Using its own MiXCR run on the multiplex PCR reads, TCRdb lists one record per CDR3 protein. This table has more than 1,000,000 distinct CDR3 sequences, roughly 35% appearing once. V usage is TRBV20-1 and J usage is TRBJ2-7; 7 bases line up with TRBD2. This TCR was recovered from an adult man with Graves' hyperthyroidism. Sequenced material: peripheral blood or thyroid tissue (not recorded which). CDR3 nucleotides: TGCAGTGCTACTACGCCTGGGGGGGCCTACGAGCAGTACTTC. Residues: CSATTPGGAYEQYF.